Included here is one T cell receptor beta chain sequence, with context. This clonotype was counted a few times. The specificity of this receptor is unknown. Base qualities are missing; no much larger clone stands one base away. To prepare the library, 5' RACE was applied. TCRdb records Illumina HiSeq 2500 as the sequencer. A second PCR of roughly 7 to 11 cycles was performed with a sample-barcoded 5' primer and a J-beta primer mix. Each TCR beta cDNA molecule received a unique molecular identifier from a template-switch 5' adaptor carrying 12 random nucleotides. At least 2.5 million CDR3-containing paired-end reads were obtained from each sample. All of the RNA was converted into first-strand cDNA using the Mint cDNA synthesis kit, with a TRBC-specific oligonucleotide serving as the primer. Following uracil-DNA glycosylase treatment, all cDNA underwent a first 18-cycle PCR with the universal primers M1SS and BC2_uni_R. Per the authors' processing: Normalization of each sample was performed by random selection of 1 million high-quality reads, each carrying a distinct molecular identifier. Reads with shared molecular identifiers were discarded instead of being binned into consensus sequences. MiTCR, run with a Q25 quality threshold and the strictest error-elimination algorithm, handled CDR3 identification, clonotype clustering and error correction. A nonparametric unseen species model using Euler transformation provided a lower-bound estimate of total TCR beta diversity. TCRdb reprocessed the public reads (quality trimming at Q25 with fastp, clone calling with MiXCR) and kept in-frame beta chains. When rows share a CDR3 protein, they turn into one entry using the most common DNA and genes. The V and J calls and clone size are TCRdb's, not the authors'. Here the sample has about 1.4 million distinct CDR3 sequences; roughly 59% occur a single time. Together, the top ten hold over 6.5% of the sample.

The approximately 40 donors, aged about 6 to 95 years, were systemically healthy Caucasian individuals from Russia. Ten milliliters of peripheral blood were drawn from each donor into EDTA-treated Vacutainer tubes. Ficoll-Paque density-gradient centrifugation was used to isolate PBMCs, with at least 7 million obtained per sample. Trizol reagent was used to extract total RNA from the PBMCs, yielding at least 5 micrograms per sample. The percentages of naive CD45RAhigh/CD27high T cells were determined by flow cytometry on a PBMC aliquot from every donor. This entry comes from a study of blood T cells in healthy people across ages (dated by TCRdb to between 2015 and 2016). About the study as a whole: In model experiments, template switching captured about one uniquely barcoded TCR beta cDNA molecule for every two T cells. Using the same blood draw, the study looked at two additional independent replicas of 1 million unique cDNA reads for two donors, one aged 18 to 30 and the other aged 80 or older. Using deep sequencing normalized with unique cDNA molecular identifiers, the study measured how TCR beta repertoire diversity changes with age. The donors were divided into four age groups: young (average approximately 17 years), middle-aged (roughly 40), aged (about 61) and long-lived (nearly 85). To avoid experimental bias, donors of different ages were randomly spread across the sequencing lanes.

Results the study describes overall, beyond this receptor: As age increased, observed TCR beta diversity per million T cells dropped in a roughly linear way, and a significant reduction was already evident by age about 40. Estimates of total diversity from one million sequenced T cells were regarded as lower bounds and underestimates. Observed TCR beta diversity correlated strongly with the percentage of naive T cells measured by flow cytometry. Compared with the aged group, more naive CD4+ T cells, fewer expanded clones and increased TCR diversity were shown by the long-lived group, suggesting age selection. Because the CMV infection status of the donors was unknown, age-related changes in expanded clonotypes may potentially have been confounded. Since profiling was done on bulk unsorted PBMCs, naive and antigen-experienced compartments could not be conclusively compared.

The TCR comes from a man between 18 and 35 years old in good health. The specimen sequenced was blood.

The DNA is TGCAGCGTTGATAACGGCGGCTACACCTTC. This codes for CSVDNGGYTF. In this chain, TRBV29-1 is recombined with TRBJ1-2, with the identity of the D gene unclear. There are 10 amino acids in the CDR3, from cysteine to phenylalanine inclusive. The read is trimmed to its CDR3 DNA, 30 bases read in frame from base 1. V is cut by 3 bases and J by 8 bases, and the space between the germline ends is 7 bases. From a lookup of the germline V gene, CDR1 and CDR2 are SQVTM and ANQGSEA.